This T cell receptor beta chain came from a study of vaccination effects on CD4 cells after COVID-19. Sequencing was performed with immunoSEQ multiplex PCR; in TCRdb, only in-frame clones are kept and a portion is missing. The table shows 50,000 to 80,000 clones, with approximately 80% occurring only once. About this clone itself: Its antigen is unknown.

From germline, CDR1 is SGHTA and CDR2 FQGTGA. This CDR3 has 13 amino acids. The junction had 2 bases not matched to a gene; V was cut back by 5 bases and J by 6 bases. Investigators separated out CD4+ T cells once around 11 days of culture had passed. Two doses of either BNT162b2 or mRNA-1273 were given to each participant. Each vaccine recipient was nucleocapsid antibody negative and had no prior SARS-CoV-2 infection. The origin of this receptor is a human donor who received a COVID-19 vaccine. Material: CD4+ T cells from PBMCs cultured without peptide, obtained after COVID-19 vaccination. This chain connects TRBV7-3 to TRBJ1-5; 9 bases align to TRBD1. CDR3 nucleotide sequence: TGTGCCAGCAGCCAGGACAGGGGTCAGCCCCAGCATTTT. Translated, it gives CASSQDRGQPQHF. The whole variable domain, remainder taken from reference TRBV7-3 and TRBJ1-5, is GAGVSQTPSNKVTEKGKYVELRCDPISGHTALYWYRQSLGQGPEFLIYFQGTGAADDSGLPNDRFFAVRPEGSVSTLKIQRTERGDSAVYLCASSQDRGQPQHFGDGTRLSIL.